This TCR beta chain was identified in a study of T cells after yellow fever vaccination. Study outcomes and limitations: Weaker, the secondary response peaked sooner, at day 5 versus 15. Overall, a small share of clonotypes was seen in both CD4 and CD8 compartments. Subsequent booster samples again held most clones from primary vaccination (96% CD4, 85% to 90% CD8).

TCR cDNA, made by 5'RACE template switching, carried an added universal primer site and UMIs. TCRdb re-derived calls from the 5' RACE reads in MiXCR, one entry per CDR3 protein. The sample comprises about 250,000 distinct CDR3 sequences, roughly 3.7% of which are singletons, and approximately 18% rests with the top ten. Germline assignment: CDR1 DFQATT and CDR2 SNEGSKA (reference sequence). V shed 3 bases and J 2 bases; nucleotides not matched to a gene: 4. The CDR3 has 13 amino acids. This clonotype was recorded at least ten times. Its target is not known. This TCR was recovered from a man aged 18 to 35 who received the YFV17D yellow fever vaccine. The chain links TRBV20-1 to TRBJ2-7; 7 positions match TRBD1. The source material was PBMCs, sampled 15 days after the yellow fever booster vaccination. The chain's CDR3 is CSARDRFTYEQYF. DNA for the CDR3: TGCAGTGCTAGGGACAGGTTTACCTACGAGCAGTACTTC.